These 23 T cell receptor beta chains were sequenced from one sample in a study of radiotherapy plus CTLA-4 blockade in lung cancer. Method: immunoSEQ multiplex PCR; TCRdb's copy keeps in-frame clones and lacks some. Of over 80,000 clones in the sample, roughly four fifths were seen once. Here the sequenced sample was peripheral blood, taken from a patient treated with radiotherapy plus ipilimumab. These receptors were taken from a human donor with non-small cell lung cancer who had stable disease on radiotherapy plus ipilimumab.

A single count supports this clone. The V call is TRBV2, the J call TRBJ2-1; TRBD1 aligns across 8 bases. The CDR3 covers 18 residues. Germline CDR1 and CDR2: SNHLY and FYNNEI. With V trimmed by 5 bases and J by 8 bases, 20 bases remained unmatched. CDR3 region: CASSRRLDRVGAQYEQFF. CDR3 bases: TGTGCCAGCAGTCGACGACTGGACAGGGTCGGGGCACAATATGAGCAGTTCTTC. Looking up the rest from reference TRBV2 and TRBJ2-1 gives the full variable domain: EPEVTQTPSHQVTQMGQEVILRCVPISNHLYFYWYRQILGQKVEFLVSFYNNEISEKSEIFDDQFSVERPDGSNFTLKIRSTKLEDSAMYFCASSRRLDRVGAQYEQFFGPGTRLTVL.

This sequence joins TRBV6-5 and TRBJ2-5; D is unclear. The closer fit of TRBJ2-7 to the DNA end suggests the J call may be wrong. Germline loops: CDR1 MNHEY, CDR2 SVGAGI. The CDR3 loop spans 15 amino acids. This chain's CDR3 is CASSYFGSSTYEQYF. CDR3 in DNA: TGTGCCAGCAGTTACTTCGGCAGTTCCACCTACGAGCAGTACTTC.

This chain links TRBV7-2 with TRBJ2-1; TRBD2 matches at 9 bases. There are 16 residues in the CDR3. Germline V gene data show CDR1 as SGHTA and CDR2 as FQGNSA. Trimming cost V 0 bases and J 3 bases; bases outside gene matches: 3. The CDR3 region has the DNA TGTGCCAGCAGCTTAGCTCTTAGCGGGGGCTACAATGAGCAGTTCTTC. Its translation is CASSLALSGGYNEQFF.

This clone was recorded only once. The chain has TRBV25-1 and TRBJ2-7; D remains ambiguous. The CDR3 length is 13 residues. V lost 3 bases, J lost 3 bases, and 9 bases lay in between. Germline CDR1 is MGHDK and CDR2 is SYGVNS. The CDR3, as DNA: TGTGCCAGCAGTGACCCCCCGATCTACGAGCAGTACTTC. It specifies CASSDPPIYEQYF.

This sequence joins TRBV30 and TRBJ2-2; 8 nucleotides line up with TRBD1. Germline CDR1 and CDR2: GTSNPN and SVGIG (reference sequence). V lost 5 bases, J lost 3 bases, and 8 bases stayed unmatched. The CDR3 runs to 15 residues. CDR3 nucleotides: TGTGCCTGGGGGACCGGGACAGGCTACACCGGGGAGCTGTTTTTT. This codes for CAWGTGTGYTGELFF.

This chain joins TRBV5-4 and TRBJ2-1; 7 nucleotides agree with TRBD1. The CDR3 has 16 amino acids. Germline CDR1 and CDR2: SGHNT and YYREEE (reference sequence). With V trimmed by 0 bases and J by 6 bases, 9 bases remained unmatched. DNA of the CDR3: TGTGCCAGCAGCTTGGGGTCGGACAGGCTCCGCAATGAGCAGTTCTTC. Protein: CASSLGSDRLRNEQFF.

The CDR3 bases are TGTGCCAGCAGCCTCCGACTAGCGGGAGGGTTAAGCGGGACCTACGAGCAGTACTTC. Translating gives CASSLRLAGGLSGTYEQYF. The gene calls are TRBV4-2 and TRBJ2-7; TRBD2 matches at 14 bases. The CDR3 has 19 amino acids. Germline V gives CDR1 LGHNA, CDR2 YNFKEQ. V lost 4 bases, J lost 2 bases, and 13 bases stayed unmatched.

The rearrangement joins TRBV7-2 to TRBJ2-6; a possible D gene is TRBD1 (5 bases). Trimming shortened V by 5 bases and J by 4 bases, and 12 bases separated the two germline ends. From germline, CDR1 is SGHTA and CDR2 FQGNSA. The CDR3 contains 15 residues. The DNA for the CDR3 is TGTGCCAGCAGCGCTTATAGGGGAGGGGCCAACGTCCTGACTTTC. It codes for CASSAYRGGANVLTF.

The V gene is TRBV29-1, the J gene TRBJ2-3; D may be TRBD1 (5 bases). Germline V lookup: CDR1 SQVTM, CDR2 ANQGSEA. CDR3 size: 14 residues. The germline V and J ends were trimmed by 7 bases and 1 base, with 15 bases remaining between them. CDR3 residues: CSGGKGLGTDTQYF. The CDR3 nucleotides are TGCAGCGGCGGCAAGGGGCTGGGCACAGATACGCAGTATTTT.

J is TRBJ2-7 and V is TRBV5-1; D is unclear. V shed 2 bases and J shed 0 bases, with 0 bases lying between them. Germline V gene sequence: CDR1 SGHRS, CDR2 YFSETQ. This CDR3 region has 11 residues. CDR3 amino acids: CASSFSYEQYF. CDR3 DNA: TGCGCCAGCAGCTTCTCCTACGAGCAGTACTTC.

The chain recombines TRBV19 with TRBJ1-4; TRBD1 aligns across 8 bases. Germline CDR1 is LNHDA and CDR2 is SQIVND (reference sequence). This CDR3 has 13 residues. With V trimmed by 6 bases and J by 4 bases, 1 base remained unmatched. The CDR3: CASRGTGNEKLFF. CDR3 bases: TGTGCCAGTAGAGGGACAGGTAATGAAAAACTGTTTTTT.

This chain connects TRBV5-4 to TRBJ1-4; D gene uncertain. The V gene lost 0 bases and the J gene lost 5 bases, with 8 bases spanning the gap. The germline V gene has CDR1 SGHNT and CDR2 YYREEE (reference sequence). The CDR3 consists of 14 residues. The CDR3 DNA reads as TGTGCCAGCAGCTTGGCCGCCAGAAATGAAAAACTGTTTTTT. Residues: CASSLAARNEKLFF.

This clone has a single count. The chain couples TRBV7-9 to TRBJ2-5; a possible D gene is TRBD2 (6 bases). CDR3 size: 13 residues. Germline assignment: CDR1 SEHNR and CDR2 FQNEAQ (reference sequence). V shed 5 bases and J shed 4 bases, with 11 bases lying between them. This chain's CDR3 is CASSDDGGETQYF. The CDR3 DNA reads TGTGCCAGCAGCGACGACGGGGGAGAGACCCAGTACTTC.

The rearrangement joins TRBV7-3 to TRBJ2-3, with D perhaps matching TRBD2 (6 bases). This CDR3 region has 15 residues. V lost 3 bases to trimming and J lost 2 bases, with 12 bases between them. The germline gives CDR1 SGHTA, CDR2 FQGTGA. CDR3 region: CASSFAGRNTDTQYF. The CDR3 coding sequence is TGTGCCAGCAGCTTTGCGGGGCGGAACACAGATACGCAGTATTTT.

The chain carries TRBV10-3 and TRBJ2-7; no definite D call. Trimming removed 4 bases from V and 1 base from J, with 17 bases in between. The CDR3 totals 16 residues. Germline V lookup: CDR1 ENHRY, CDR2 SYGVKD. The DNA for the CDR3 is TGTGCCATCAGTGTTATGGCAACCAAGGATTCCTACGAGCAGTACTTC. Amino acid sequence: CAISVMATKDSYEQYF.

There are a few counts of this clone. The V call is TRBV30, the J call TRBJ1-1, with TRBD1 matching over 7 bases. CDR3 length: 13 residues. The germline CDR1 and CDR2 sequences are GTSNPN and SVGIG (reference sequence). V shed 5 bases and J 0 bases; nucleotides not matched to a gene: 3. CDR3 sequence: CAWWGTVNTEAFF. In DNA form, the CDR3 reads TGTGCCTGGTGGGGGACAGTGAACACTGAAGCTTTCTTT.

The chain has TRBV6-5 and TRBJ1-4; perhaps TRBD1 as D (6 bases). The length of the CDR3 is 14 residues. V dropped 5 bases and J dropped 3 bases, with 10 bases sitting between them. From germline, CDR1 is MNHEY and CDR2 SVGAGI. Written as DNA, the CDR3 is TGTGCCAGCAGTAGCTGGGGGCCTAATGAAAAACTGTTTTTT. Its translation: CASSSWGPNEKLFF.

The J gene is TRBJ1-1, the V gene TRBV7-9, with D possibly being TRBD1 (6 bases). Germline V gives CDR1 SEHNR, CDR2 FQNEAQ (reference sequence). V lost 1 base and J lost 6, with 12 bases in between. The CDR3 extends over 14 amino acids. CDR3 nucleotide sequence: TGTGCCAGCAGCTTAGAGGGGGAGCACCCTGAAGCTTTCTTT. This translates into CASSLEGEHPEAFF.

The chain combines TRBV28 with TRBJ2-5; TRBD2 matches 8 bases. Germline assignment: CDR1 MDHEN and CDR2 SYDVKM. The CDR3 is made up of 13 amino acids. With 6 bases clipped from V and 5 bases from J, the junction kept 5 bases outside the gene matches. CDR3 residues: CASRLAGRETQYF. CDR3 DNA sequence: TGTGCCAGCAGGTTAGCGGGGCGGGAGACCCAGTACTTC. The full variable domain, completed using reference TRBV28 and TRBJ2-5, is DVKVTQSSRYLVKRTGEKVFLECVQDMDHENMFWYRQDPGLGLRLIYFSYDVKMKEKGDIPEGYSVSREKKERFSLILESASTNQTSMYLCASRLAGRETQYFGPGTRLLVL.

The chain carries TRBV11-2 and TRBJ2-7, with 15 bases fitting TRBD2. Germline V gene lookup returns CDR1 SGHAT and CDR2 FQNNGV. CDR3 size: 19 residues. J was trimmed by 7 bases and V by 1 base; bases with no gene match: 14. This CDR3 is CASSLAWTSGGAALGEQYF. CDR3 nucleotides: TGTGCCAGCAGCTTAGCATGGACTAGCGGGGGGGCGGCACTTGGGGAGCAGTACTTC.

CDR3 sequence reads: CASSSPGGGLRPEQYF. CDR3 DNA sequence: TGTGCCAGCAGCTCGCCAGGGGGTGGTCTGCGGCCCGAGCAGTACTTC. The chain has TRBV11-2 and TRBJ2-7; 7 nucleotides line up with TRBD1. V dropped 4 bases and J dropped 6; count of bases not matched to a gene: 15. This CDR3 region has 16 residues. Per the germline V gene, CDR1 is SGHAT and CDR2 is FQNNGV.

This chain links TRBV9 with TRBJ1-1; TRBD1 is a possible D gene (5 bases). Per the germline V gene, CDR1 is SGDLS and CDR2 is YYNGEE. Trimming took off 0 bases at V and 3 bases at J, with 12 bases between the two ends. This CDR3 comprises 15 residues. The CDR3 DNA reads as TGTGCCAGCAGCGTAGCTACCGGGGCGGACACTGAAGCTTTCTTT. Translating gives CASSVATGADTEAFF.

The gene calls are TRBV14 and TRBJ1-1; D unresolved. From germline, CDR1 is SGHDN and CDR2 FVKESK. The CDR3 runs 14 residues. Trimming took 4 bases from V and 1 from J, leaving 10 bases between them. CDR3: CASSPVLRNTEAFF. CDR3 in DNA: TGTGCCAGCAGCCCAGTCCTGAGGAACACTGAAGCTTTCTTT.